The entry that follows covers one TCR beta chain sequence. Its antigen remains unknown. Measured with immunoSEQ multiplex PCR; TCRdb has only the in-frame clones, and not every one. The table includes approximately 99,000 clones, under 95% detected once. This entry is derived from a study of OX40 agonist ivuxolimab in advanced cancers. About the study: One hepatocellular carcinoma and a couple of cutaneous melanoma patients partially responded.

General study findings and limits: Researchers did not determine the expanded peripheral T cells' antigen specificity.

The CDR3 runs to 14 residues. V shed 5 bases and J 3 bases; nucleotides not matched to a gene: 7. The germline V gene has CDR1 MNHEY and CDR2 SMNVEV (reference sequence). The chain carries TRBV27 and TRBJ2-7; TRBD1 matches 7 bases. The source of this sequence is an adult with an advanced solid tumor such as melanoma, head and neck, liver or kidney cancer. The sample was CD4+ or CD8+ T cells sorted from blood, taken in a trial of the OX40 agonist ivuxolimab. This CDR3 is CASSIRQGIYEQYF. Written as DNA, the CDR3 is TGTGCCAGCAGTATAAGACAGGGAATCTACGAGCAGTACTTC.